This TCR beta chain derives from a study of early T cells in non-severe SARS-CoV-2 infection (dated by TCRdb to the early 2020s). Turning to the overall study: Because TCR sequencing was done on bulk RNA from unsorted whole blood, the alpha and beta chains could not be paired.

Results the study describes overall, beyond this receptor: Matching against VDJdb was skewed toward anti-spike CD8 responses, likely underestimated virus-specific expansions, and missed private and CD4 specificities.

This clonotype was recorded a few times. The antigen it binds to is not known. The record has no base qualities; no much larger clone is one base away. A case-control design nested within a healthcare worker cohort in London, UK, was used, with weekly nasopharyngeal swab PCR tests and blood sampling performed. Healthcare workers were recruited during the week of the UK lockdown, between 23 and 31 March 2020, and followed weekly for up to 16 weeks. V gives up 4 bases and J gives up 2 bases, and the segment between their germline ends measures 13 bases. Per the germline V gene, SQVTM is the CDR1 and ANQGSEA is the CDR2. The CDR3, from cysteine to phenylalanine, totals 14 residues. The kept DNA is CDR3 alone, 42 bases in frame from the first base. The library was produced with 5' RACE. TCRdb shows the sequencer as NextSeq 500. The TCR library protocol attached unique molecular identifiers to individual cDNA molecules to correct for sequencing error and PCR bias. Both TCR alpha and beta chains were sequenced, and tight co-correlation was observed between alpha and beta sequence abundances in each sample. The study's processing was this. Decombinator V4 was used to perform V gene, J gene and CDR3 annotation of TCR sequences. TCRs were defined as expanded if a significant change between any two time points was detected under a Poisson model with p below 0.0001. TCR abundances were normalised to the total number of TCRs sequenced per sample and were expressed as counts per million. MAIT TCRs were defined by TRAV1-2 paired with TRAJ12, TRAJ20 or TRAJ33, and iNKT TCRs by TRAV10 paired with TRAJ18. VDJdb, accessed 1 November 2021, was searched for CMV, EBV and SARS-CoV-2 annotated TCRs, with TCRs annotated for multiple antigens excluded. The public reads were reprocessed in TCRdb via fastp at Q25 and MiXCR, keeping in-frame beta chains. Rows with one shared CDR3 protein collapse into an entry with the most common genes and DNA. The V and J calls, along with clone size, are taken from TCRdb and not from the paper's own processing. Within this sample are some 80,000 distinct CDR3 sequences, with roughly an eighth of them counted one time only. Of the sample, 1.4% is held by the ten largest clones.

The V gene is TRBV29-1 and the J gene is TRBJ2-3, with a tentative D call of TRBD1 or TRBD2, each matching 5 bases. The material sequenced was whole blood. This clonotype originated in an adult who was a healthcare worker with PCR-confirmed SARS-CoV-2 infection or an uninfected control (not recorded which). The DNA sequence reads TGCAGCGTTGGAGGGGCTTCTCTCACAGATACGCAGTATTTT. Its protein is CSVGGASLTDTQYF.